This T cell receptor (beta chain) was identified in a study of cytomegalovirus exposure and HLA in healthy donors. Study-level points and caveats: The study labeled 150 to 200 TCR beta chains cytomegalovirus-associated. There were reportedly fewer N-insertions in an Asian-associated ancestry cluster than the approximately 670-donor mean, in a later analysis. Most subjects' HLA-A and HLA-B alleles were reportedly predicted from TCR beta sequences. Near-uniform donor sequencing depth was presumed by presence/absence analyses.

The PCR ran on 60 Vbeta and 13 Jbeta primers. The repertoire was sequenced with immunoSEQ multiplex PCR; TCRdb's copy has only in-frame clones and lacks some. The sample lists 150,000 to 200,000 clones; more than 60% were seen once. Of note for this clone: The antigen remains unidentified.

Germline loops: CDR1 SEHNR, CDR2 FQNEAQ (reference sequence). V was pared by 4 bases and J by 5 bases, with 14 bases of the junction left unmatched. The CDR3 loop spans 17 amino acids. The J gene is TRBJ2-7, the V gene TRBV7-9, with 10 bases fitting TRBD1. The sample was PBMCs. The origin of this receptor is a man between 18 and 29 years old in good health and CMV-seronegative. CDR3 DNA sequence: TGTGCCAGCAGCTCCCCACTACTCGACAGGGGGCGTCACGAGCAGTACTTC. It translates to CASSSPLLDRGRHEQYF.